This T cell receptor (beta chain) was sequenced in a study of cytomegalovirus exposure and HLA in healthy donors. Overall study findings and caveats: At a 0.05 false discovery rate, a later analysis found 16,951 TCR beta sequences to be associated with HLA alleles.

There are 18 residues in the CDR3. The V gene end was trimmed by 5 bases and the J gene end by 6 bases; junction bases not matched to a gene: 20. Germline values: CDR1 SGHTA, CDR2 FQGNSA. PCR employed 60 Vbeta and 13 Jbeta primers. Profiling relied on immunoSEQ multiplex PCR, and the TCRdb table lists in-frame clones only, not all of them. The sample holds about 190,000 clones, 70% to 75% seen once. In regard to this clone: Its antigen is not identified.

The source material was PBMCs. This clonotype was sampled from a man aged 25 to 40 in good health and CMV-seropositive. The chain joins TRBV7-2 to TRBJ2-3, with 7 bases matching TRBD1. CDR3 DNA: TGTGCCAGCAGCGCGAAAGGGTTGAGTAGAGGGGGCCCCGATACGCAGTATTTT. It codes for CASSAKGLSRGGPDTQYF.